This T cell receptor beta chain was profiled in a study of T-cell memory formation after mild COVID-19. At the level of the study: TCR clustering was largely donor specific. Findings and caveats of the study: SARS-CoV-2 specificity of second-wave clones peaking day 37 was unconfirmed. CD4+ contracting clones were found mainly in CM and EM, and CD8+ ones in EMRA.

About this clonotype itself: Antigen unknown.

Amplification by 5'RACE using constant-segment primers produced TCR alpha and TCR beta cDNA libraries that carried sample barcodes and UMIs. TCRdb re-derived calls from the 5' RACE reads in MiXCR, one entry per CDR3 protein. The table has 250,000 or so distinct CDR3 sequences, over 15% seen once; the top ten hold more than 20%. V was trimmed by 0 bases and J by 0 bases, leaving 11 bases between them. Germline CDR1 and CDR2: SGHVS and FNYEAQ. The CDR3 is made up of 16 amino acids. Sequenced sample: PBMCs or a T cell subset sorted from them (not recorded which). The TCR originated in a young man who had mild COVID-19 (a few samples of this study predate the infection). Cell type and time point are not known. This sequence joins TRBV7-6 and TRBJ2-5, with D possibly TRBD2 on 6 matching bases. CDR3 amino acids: CASSLAWRGNQETQYF. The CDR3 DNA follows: TGTGCCAGCAGCTTAGCGTGGCGGGGAAACCAAGAGACCCAGTACTTC.